A selection of T cell receptor beta chains follows, all from one sample in a study of early T cells in non-severe SARS-CoV-2 infection. TCRdb reprocessed the 5' RACE reads with MiXCR, giving one entry per CDR3 protein. This table has fewer than 65,000 distinct CDR3 sequences, 7.5% to 9% appearing once. The sequencing used whole blood, collected at baseline. The source of these receptors is an adult who was a healthcare worker with PCR-confirmed SARS-CoV-2 infection or an uninfected control (not recorded which). Each CDR3 is given with its conserved first and last residue. The D gene is left open where the match is weak. Clone size is shown for a subset of rows, as once, few, many or a class of expanded clone.

abundance	v_gene	len	d_gene	j_gene	CDR3nt	CDR3aa
many	TRBV20-1	13	TRBD2	TRBJ2-3	TGCAGTTTAGCGGGGGGGCAGACAGATACGCAGTATTTT	CSLAGGQTDTQYF
few	TRBV13	15	-	TRBJ2-4	TGTGCCAGCAGCTCCACCCTGCTAGCCAAAAACATTCAGTACTTC	CASSSTLLAKNIQYF
-	TRBV6-1	15	-	TRBJ2-3	TGTGCCAGCAGTTCCTCCGGGACTTTCTCCAGTACGCAGTATTTT	CASSSSGTFSSTQYF
many	TRBV7-3	12	-	TRBJ2-7	TGTGCCAGCAGCCTCTCTTCCTACGAGCAGTACTTC	CASSLSSYEQYF
many	TRBV5-6	14	-	TRBJ2-4	TGTGCCAGCAGGACCGCTGCAGGGTTGGACATTCAGTACTTC	CASRTAAGLDIQYF
-	TRBV6-5	15	TRBD1	TRBJ2-2	TGTGCCAGCAGTTACCTCGGGACAGACACCGGGGAGCTGTTTTTT	CASSYLGTDTGELFF
many	TRBV11-2	13	-	TRBJ2-5	TGTGCCAGCAGCCCGGCAACCCGAGAAACCCAGTACTTC	CASSPATRETQYF
few	TRBV2	13	-	TRBJ2-2	TGTGCCAGAGGGGAGACTAACACCGGGGAGCTGTTTTTT	CARGETNTGELFF
many	TRBV6-1	15	-	TRBJ1-4	TGTGCCAGCATAGTCTCTCCAGGGGTCAATGAAAAACTGTTTTTT	CASIVSPGVNEKLFF
-	TRBV9	16	-	TRBJ1-1	TGTGCCAGCAGCGTAGAGTCCGGAGGGATCAGCGCTGAAGCTTTCTTT	CASSVESGGISAEAFF
many	TRBV29-1	12	-	TRBJ2-7	TGCAGCGGCCGGGACATAGCCTACGAGCAGTACTTC	CSGRDIAYEQYF
few	TRBV11-2	18	TRBD1	TRBJ2-1	TGTGCCAGCAGCTTAACCAGGGGACAGGGCCCCTCCTACAATGAGCAGTTCTTC	CASSLTRGQGPSYNEQFF
many	TRBV7-8	13	-	TRBJ2-7	TGTGCCACCATTCCCCCAGGTCGCTACGAGCAGTACTTC	CATIPPGRYEQYF
many	TRBV19	14	-	TRBJ2-1	TGTGCCAGTTCTTACCAGGAGGTGGTTTCTGAGCAGTTCTTC	CASSYQEVVSEQFF
-	TRBV12-3/TRBV12-4	12	-	TRBJ1-1	TGTGCCAGCGCCTCGTCGGGGCCTGAGGCTTTCTTT	CASASSGPEAFF
few	TRBV20-1	13	TRBD1	TRBJ1-1	TGCAGTGCTAGAACCTCAGGGGGAATTGAAGCTTTCTTT	CSARTSGGIEAFF
many	TRBV2	11	TRBD1	TRBJ2-7	TGTGCCACAGGGGGCGGCTACGAGCAGTACTTC	CATGGGYEQYF
few	TRBV7-2	14	-	TRBJ2-7	TGTGCCAGCAGCTTACCTAGCGACCCATACGAGCAGTACTTC	CASSLPSDPYEQYF
many	TRBV6-5	15	-	TRBJ1-4	TGTGCCAGCAGCCTTCGGGGGTCGAGGGAAGAAAAACTGTTTTTT	CASSLRGSREEKLFF
-	TRBV5-4	14	TRBD1	TRBJ1-4	TGTGCCAGCAGCCCAGGGGGGGGCGGTGAAAAACTGTTTTTT	CASSPGGGGEKLFF
-	TRBV2	14	-	TRBJ2-6	TGTGCCAGCAGTGAAGCCCCTGGGGCCAACGTCCTGACTTTC	CASSEAPGANVLTF
-	TRBV5-1	17	TRBD2	TRBJ2-7	TGCGCCAGCAGCTTTGGAGCGCAGGGACTAGCGGGCACCGAGCAGTACTTC	CASSFGAQGLAGTEQYF
-	TRBV30	14	TRBD1	TRBJ1-5	TGTGCCTGGAATCGACAGGGGTGGAATCAGCCCCAGCATTTT	CAWNRQGWNQPQHF
many	TRBV5-1	15	-	TRBJ2-7	TGCGCCAGCAGCTTGGGGCAGGTGACCACCTACGAGCAGTACTTC	CASSLGQVTTYEQYF
-	TRBV12-3/TRBV12-4	14	-	TRBJ2-1	TGTGCCAGCAGTTGGGGGGGCGACTACAATGAGCAGTTCTTC	CASSWGGDYNEQFF
-	TRBV14	15	TRBD2	TRBJ2-5	TGTGCCAGCAGCCCGGGACTAGCGATAGGAGAGACCCAGTACTTC	CASSPGLAIGETQYF
-	TRBV3-1	13	-	TRBJ1-4	TGTGCCAGCAGCCAAAAGGGCCAGGAAAAACTGTTTTTT	CASSQKGQEKLFF
-	TRBV19	15	-	TRBJ2-3	TGTGCCAGTAGTATAGCCGGCGGAAGTCCAGATACGCAGTATTTT	CASSIAGGSPDTQYF
-	TRBV19	15	TRBD1	TRBJ1-2	TGTGCCAGTAGCAACCCCCGGACAGGGGGAAAGGGCTACACCTTC	CASSNPRTGGKGYTF
few	TRBV6-6	18	TRBD1	TRBJ2-6	TGTGCCAGCACCGGGACAGGGGGCCGTAGCTCTGGGGCCAACGTCCTGACTTTC	CASTGTGGRSSGANVLTF
few	TRBV7-9	15	-	TRBJ2-2	TGTGCCAGCAGCGGATATGAGGCGGCGACCGGGGAGCTGTTTTTT	CASSGYEAATGELFF
-	TRBV4-2	15	TRBD1	TRBJ1-2	TGTGCCAGCAGCCAATGGGGACAGAACCTCATCGGCTACACCTTC	CASSQWGQNLIGYTF
many	TRBV7-6	15	-	TRBJ2-3	TGTGCCAGCAGCTTAGCGGGCAGGAGCACAGATACGCAGTATTTT	CASSLAGRSTDTQYF
many	TRBV7-6	13	-	TRBJ2-5	TGTGCCAGCAGCTTCCGGGTTCTAGAGACCCAGTACTTC	CASSFRVLETQYF
-	TRBV12-3/TRBV12-4	14	-	TRBJ1-2	TGTGCCAGCAGAGCCAGCCGGGACCAATATGGCTACACCTTC	CASRASRDQYGYTF
many	TRBV5-6	13	TRBD1	TRBJ1-2	TGTGCCAGCAGCTGGGACAGGGGGCATGGCTACACCTTC	CASSWDRGHGYTF
-	TRBV6-5	16	TRBD1	TRBJ2-6	TGTGCCAGCAGCGGACAGGTTTACTCTGGGGCCAACGTCCTGACTTTC	CASSGQVYSGANVLTF
once	TRBV11-3	14	TRBD1	TRBJ2-5	TGTGCCAGCAGCCCAGGGGGTCTGCAAGAGACCCAGTACTTC	CASSPGGLQETQYF
few	TRBV4-2	18	-	TRBJ2-3	TGTGCCAGCAGCCCTGAATGGGTACCGGGGACCCGCACAGATACGCAGTATTTT	CASSPEWVPGTRTDTQYF
few	TRBV11-2	14	-	TRBJ2-7	TGTGCCAGCAGCTTAGGGGTTTCTGGGAACGAGCAGTACTTC	CASSLGVSGNEQYF
-	TRBV12-5	16	-	TRBJ1-4	TGTGCTAGTGCGGATACAATAGGGAAATACAATGAAAAACTGTTTTTT	CASADTIGKYNEKLFF
few	TRBV2	16	-	TRBJ2-5	TGTGCCAGCAGTCTCGAGCGCAGGGGCCCCGGGGGGACCCAGTACTTC	CASSLERRGPGGTQYF
-	TRBV6-2/TRBV6-3	15	-	TRBJ1-5	TGTGCCAGCAGTTACTCGTATAAGGGGGACCAGCCCCAGCATTTT	CASSYSYKGDQPQHF
-	TRBV10-3	15	TRBD1	TRBJ2-7	TGTGCCATCAGTGAGTCCGGGACAGGGGCCTACGAGCAGTACTTC	CAISESGTGAYEQYF
-	TRBV27	13	-	TRBJ2-7	TGTGCCAGCAGTCCGCAGGGACCCTACGAGCAGTACTTC	CASSPQGPYEQYF
few	TRBV7-9	15	-	TRBJ2-5	TGTGCCAGCAGACGGGACATGGGATACCAAGAGACCCAGTACTTC	CASRRDMGYQETQYF
many	TRBV6-5	16	TRBD1	TRBJ1-2	TGTGCCAGCAGTTCCGCGGGACAGGGAGGGGACTATGGCTACACCTTC	CASSSAGQGGDYGYTF
many	TRBV19	16	TRBD2	TRBJ2-1	TGTGCCAGTAGTTCGCCGGGACTAGGATATTACAATGAGCAGTTCTTC	CASSSPGLGYYNEQFF
many	TRBV6-6	15	TRBD1	TRBJ1-2	TGTGCCAGCAGTTCCCGGGACAGGGGCATCTATGGCTACACCTTC	CASSSRDRGIYGYTF
many	TRBV16	13	TRBD1	TRBJ1-5	TGTGCCAGTTCGACAGGGAGCGGTCAGCCCCAGCATTTT	CASSTGSGQPQHF
many	TRBV7-9	15	-	TRBJ2-5	TGTGCCAGCAGCTTAGCGTGGACGGGCGTAGCGACCCAGTACTTC	CASSLAWTGVATQYF
few	TRBV18	16	TRBD2	TRBJ2-5	TGTGCCAGCTCACCTTCCGGGACTAGCGGCCAAGAGACCCAGTACTTC	CASSPSGTSGQETQYF
-	TRBV7-6	15	TRBD1	TRBJ1-6	TGTGCCAGCAGCTTAGAGGACAGGGGGAGCTCACCCCTCCACTTT	CASSLEDRGSSPLHF